Below are 10 T cell receptor beta chains sequenced from a single sample in a study of CD8+CD57+ T cells in acquired aplastic anemia. The TCR beta profiling, which covered VDJ combination and CDR3 sequence, was carried out using genomic DNA as the template. In TCRdb, the reads were re-called with MiXCR into one record per CDR3 protein. The table records roughly 40,000 distinct CDR3 sequences, 55% to 80% of them present only once. Sequencing input: sorted CD4+, CD8+, or CD8+CD57+ T cells (not recorded which) from PBMCs. These receptors were obtained from a human donor in good health, serving as a control.

This clonotype is deemed medium-sized (0.01 to 0.1%). This chain connects TRBV29-1 to TRBJ1-2, with D hard to call. This CDR3 comprises 14 residues. Trimming pared 5 bases from V and 4 bases from J, leaving 17 bases between. CDR1 is SQVTM and CDR2 is ANQGSEA in the germline V gene. CDR3 in amino acids: CSVFLPKAIYGYTF. As DNA, the CDR3 is TGCAGCGTTTTTCTACCCAAGGCTATCTATGGCTACACCTTC.

This clonotype was detected many times. The chain employs TRBV9 and TRBJ1-1, with D perhaps matching TRBD1 (5 bases). Trimming stripped 3 bases from V and 1 base from J, with 19 bases between. CDR3 length: 17 residues. Germline loops: CDR1 SGDLS, CDR2 YYNGEE. CDR3 in DNA: TGTGCCAGCAGCGAACCGGGACTCCTAGATTCGAACACTGAAGCTTTCTTT. This gives the protein CASSEPGLLDSNTEAFF.

This clonotype has a count of ten or more. This rearrangement joins TRBV6-1 to TRBJ2-6; 9 bases agree with TRBD1. CDR1 MNHNS and CDR2 SASEGT come from the germline V gene. The CDR3 extends over 18 amino acids. The J segment lost 0 bases and the V segment lost 5 bases, leaving 8 bases of the junction unmatched. The CDR3: CASSPPGQGLSGANVLTF. Written as DNA, the CDR3 is TGTGCCAGCAGTCCCCCGGGACAGGGCCTCTCTGGGGCCAACGTCCTGACTTTC.

V is TRBV6-2 or TRBV6-3 and J is TRBJ1-1; 7 bases line up with TRBD1. CDR1 MNHEY and CDR2 SVGEGT come from the germline V gene. V trimming: 9 bases; J trimming: 5 bases; junction bases outside the gene matches: 6. The CDR3 contains 12 residues. Here the CDR3 DNA reads TGTGCCAGTCTGACAGGGTGGACTGAAGCTTTCTTT. It yields the protein CASLTGWTEAFF.

The chain has TRBV12-3 or TRBV12-4 and TRBJ1-1; D call uncertain. Trimming cost V 6 bases and J 5 bases, with 4 bases left between them. CDR3 length: 10 amino acids. The CDR3 nucleotides are TGTGCCAGCAGGGGGACTGAAGCTTTCTTT. It is translated as CASRGTEAFF.

This clonotype was recorded a few times. CDR3 sequence reads: CSVQGGSGNGYTF. In DNA form, the CDR3 reads TGCAGCGTCCAAGGGGGCAGTGGGAATGGCTACACCTTC. V usage is TRBV29-1 and J usage is TRBJ1-2; 7 nucleotides align to TRBD1. Germline CDR1 is SQVTM and CDR2 is ANQGSEA. CDR3 length: 13 amino acids. The trim removed 6 bases at V and 6 bases at J, leaving 10 bases unmatched.

In its sample, this clonotype was seen a few times. V gene TRBV10-3 combines with J gene TRBJ2-7; D gene unclear. This CDR3 is built from 12 residues. The V end lost 4 bases, the J end lost 6 bases, and 10 bases lay between the germline ends. CDR1 and CDR2 from the germline V gene are ENHRY and SYGVKD. The CDR3 DNA reads as TGTGCCATCAGTGGTGAAAGGGCCGAGCAGTACTTC. This translates into CAISGERAEQYF.

The rearrangement uses TRBV20-1 and TRBJ1-6; the D gene is possibly TRBD1 (5 bases). The length of the CDR3 is 15 residues. Germline CDR1 is DFQATT and CDR2 is SNEGSKA (reference sequence). With 2 bases removed from V and 5 bases from J, the gap between germline ends came to 13 bases. In DNA form, the CDR3 reads TGCAGTGCTAGAACATACGGAGGGGATAATTCACCCCTCCACTTT. This gives the protein CSARTYGGDNSPLHF.

This clonotype was observed a single time. The chain uses TRBV19 and TRBJ2-5; possible D gene TRBD2, 5 bases. CDR1 is LNHDA, CDR2 SQIVND, per germline (reference sequence). V gave up 7 bases and J gave up 5 bases, with 14 bases separating them. There are 13 residues in the CDR3. The CDR3 here is CASIPPGSETQYF. The CDR3 nucleotides are TGTGCCAGTATTCCCCCGGGGTCCGAGACCCAGTACTTC.

The chain has TRBV7-3 and TRBJ2-7, with D possibly being TRBD1 or TRBD2 (5 bases each). Germline values: CDR1 SGHTA, CDR2 FQGTGA. V was trimmed by 4 bases and J by 0 bases, leaving 16 bases between them. The CDR3 spans 16 residues. CDR3: CASSWYRDQTSYEQYF. Written as DNA, the CDR3 is TGTGCCAGCAGCTGGTACCGGGACCAGACCTCCTACGAGCAGTACTTC.